These T cell receptor beta chains were read from a single sample in a study of blood T cells in healthy people across ages. TCRdb reprocessed the 5' RACE reads via MiXCR and lists one record per CDR3 protein. The sample holds roughly 1,100,000 distinct CDR3 sequences, around 27% seen once. These data were also filed under a second study, of T cells of mothers and their children.

The specimen sequenced was blood. The source is a girl aged 2 to 9 in good health. Each CDR3 is given with its conserved first and last residue. A D gene is named only where the DNA matches it firmly. Clone size appears in some rows only: once, few, many, or a class for an expanded clone.

cdr3_aa	cdr3_nt	clone_size	d_call	v_call	j_call
CASSSYSPGTGGANVLTF	TGTGCCAGCAGTTCATACTCCCCCGGGACAGGTGGGGCCAACGTCCTGACTTTC	NA	TRBD1	TRBV28	TRBJ2-6
CSVDQAMNTEAFF	TGCAGCGTTGATCAGGCCATGAACACTGAAGCTTTCTTT	few	NA	TRBV29-1	TRBJ1-1
CASRDRLGIRDEQFF	TGTGCCAGCAGGGACCGACTAGGTATTCGCGATGAGCAGTTCTTC	NA	NA	TRBV2	TRBJ2-1
CASSYPQGAGETQYF	TGTGCCAGCAGTTACCCACAGGGGGCCGGAGAGACCCAGTACTTC	NA	TRBD1	TRBV28	TRBJ2-5
CASSPGTRVLGDTQYF	TGCGCCAGCAGCCCCGGGACTAGGGTTCTGGGAGATACGCAGTATTTT	few	TRBD2	TRBV5-1	TRBJ2-3
CASSPDILASQYF	TGTGCCAGCAGCCCCGATATACTAGCATCCCAGTACTTC	few	NA	TRBV3-1	TRBJ2-5
CASSGLAGGGGETQYF	TGTGCCAGCAGTGGACTAGCGGGAGGGGGTGGGGAGACCCAGTACTTC	NA	TRBD2	TRBV6-1	TRBJ2-5
CSVTQGMNTEAFF	TGCAGCGTCACCCAGGGGATGAACACTGAAGCTTTCTTT	NA	NA	TRBV29-1	TRBJ1-1
CASSPGTTVDQQYF	TGTGCCAGCAGTCCCGGGACTACGGTCGATCAACAGTACTTC	NA	TRBD2	TRBV13	TRBJ2-7
CASSNPVGDGYTF	TGTGCCAGCAGCAACCCAGTGGGAGATGGCTACACCTTC	few	NA	TRBV21-1	TRBJ1-2